The rows below give T cell receptor beta chains drawn from one sample of a study of shared T cell receptors in the human thymus. TCRdb keeps only in-frame clones here, not all; method: immunoSEQ multiplex PCR. The sample holds hundreds of thousands of clones, roughly 86% seen once. These data were also reused for a study on human thymus T cells.

The sample taken for sequencing was thymocytes. The source is a boy younger than two with a congenital heart defect. CDR3s include the opening cysteine and the closing phenylalanine or tryptophan. Fields, in order: V gene, D gene, clone size, J gene, CDR3 protein, CDR3 DNA. A D gene is named only where the DNA matches it firmly. The size of a clone is reported for some rows only, either as once, few or many, or as a class for expanded clones.

TRBV10-3	NA	NA	TRBJ1-1	CAIMGGLGTEAFF	TGTGCCATCATGGGAGGGCTTGGCACTGAAGCTTTCTTT
TRBV18	NA	NA	TRBJ1-4	CASSPDREKLFF	TGTGCCAGCTCACCAGACAGGGAAAAACTGTTTTTT
TRBV28	NA	few	TRBJ2-7	CASSFQTGYSYEQYF	TGTGCCAGCAGTTTCCAGACAGGATACTCCTACGAGCAGTACTTC
TRBV20-1	TRBD2	NA	TRBJ2-1	CSARGTSGGFF	TGCAGTGCTAGGGGGACTAGCGGGGGTTTCTTC
TRBV28	TRBD1	NA	TRBJ2-7	CASRPAGQGNPYEQYF	TGTGCCAGCAGACCGGCGGGACAGGGGAACCCCTACGAGCAGTACTTC
TRBV15	NA	NA	TRBJ2-2	CATLAGELFF	TGTGCCACCCTCGCCGGGGAGCTGTTTTTT
TRBV27	TRBD1	NA	TRBJ1-4	CASSLEGPGQGPENEKLFF	TGTGCCAGCAGTTTAGAGGGACCGGGACAGGGTCCCGAAAATGAAAAACTGTTTTTT
TRBV5-4	TRBD2	few	TRBJ2-2	CASRAGTSGIGDTGELFF	TGTGCCAGCAGGGCCGGGACTAGCGGGATAGGGGACACCGGGGAGCTGTTTTTT
TRBV12-5	TRBD2	NA	TRBJ2-7	CASGLAPGGPYEQYF	TGTGCTAGTGGTTTGGCTCCGGGAGGACCCTACGAGCAGTACTTC
TRBV27	TRBD1	NA	TRBJ2-1	CASSSGTGRGEQFF	TGTGCCAGCAGTTCCGGGACAGGGCGGGGTGAGCAGTTCTTC
TRBV4-1	TRBD1	NA	TRBJ2-3	CASSQVGTGLTDTQYF	TGCGCCAGCAGCCAAGTCGGGACAGGGCTCACAGATACGCAGTATTTT
TRBV4-3	TRBD1	NA	TRBJ1-4	CASSQDQRTGNEKLFF	TGCGCCAGCAGCCAGGATCAGCGGACAGGGAACGAAAAACTGTTTTTT
TRBV27	NA	NA	TRBJ1-6	CATYSYNSPLHF	TGTGCCACCTACTCCTATAATTCACCCCTCCACTTT
TRBV7-4	NA	NA	TRBJ1-2	CASRKDLRGYGYGYTF	TGTGCCAGCAGGAAGGATTTAAGGGGATATGGCTATGGCTACACCTTC
TRBV15	NA	once	TRBJ2-5	CATSRAWAEKETQYF	TGTGCCACCAGCAGAGCTTGGGCAGAGAAAGAGACCCAGTACTTC
TRBV12-5	TRBD2	NA	TRBJ2-1	CASGLVTLTSGSFDEQFF	TGTGCTAGTGGTTTGGTGACCCTAACTAGCGGGAGTTTTGATGAGCAGTTCTTC